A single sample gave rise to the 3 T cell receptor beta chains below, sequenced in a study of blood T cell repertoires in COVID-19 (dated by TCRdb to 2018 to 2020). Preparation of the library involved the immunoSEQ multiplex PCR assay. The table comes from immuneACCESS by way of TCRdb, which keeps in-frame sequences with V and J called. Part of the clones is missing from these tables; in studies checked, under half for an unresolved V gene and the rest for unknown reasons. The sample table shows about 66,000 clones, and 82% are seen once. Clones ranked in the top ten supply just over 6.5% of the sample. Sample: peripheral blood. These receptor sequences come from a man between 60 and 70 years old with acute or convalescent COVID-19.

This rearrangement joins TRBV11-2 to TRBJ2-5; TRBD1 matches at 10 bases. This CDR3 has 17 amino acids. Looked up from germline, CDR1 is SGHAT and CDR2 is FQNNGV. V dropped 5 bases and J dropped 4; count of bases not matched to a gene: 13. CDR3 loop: CASSLTRGQGGRETQYF. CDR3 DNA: TGTGCCAGCAGCCTAACAAGAGGACAGGGGGGTCGAGAGACCCAGTACTTC.

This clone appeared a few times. The CDR3 nucleotides read TGTGCCAGCAGCCATTGGACAGGGGTCCCAACCTACAATGAGCAGTTCTTC. Its translation: CASSHWTGVPTYNEQFF. This chain uses TRBV3-1 (or the pseudogene TRBV3-2) with TRBJ2-1; 9 nucleotides match TRBD1. Germline V CDR1 and CDR2: LGHDT, YNNKEL (reference sequence). The CDR3 sequence is 17 residues long. With V trimmed by 3 bases and J by 2 bases, 8 bases remained unmatched.

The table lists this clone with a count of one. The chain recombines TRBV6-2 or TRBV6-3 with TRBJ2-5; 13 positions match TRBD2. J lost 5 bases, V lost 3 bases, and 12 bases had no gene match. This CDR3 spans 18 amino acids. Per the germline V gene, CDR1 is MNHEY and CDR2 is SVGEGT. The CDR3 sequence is CASSYRLAGGLPGETQYF. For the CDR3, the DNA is TGTGCCAGCAGTTATCGACTAGCGGGGGGCCTCCCCGGCGAGACCCAGTACTTC.